This T cell receptor beta chain derives from a study of beta chain features in type 1 diabetes. Points from the study as a whole: At VDJ recombination sites, type 1 diabetes patients had fewer insertions and more deleted nucleotides. Shorter TCRB CDR3s, moderately but significantly so, were found in Type 1 diabetes patients in all four CD4+ subsets.

As every portion of the isolated RNA was reverse transcribed, the sequencing read expressed TCRB transcripts. TCRdb keeps only in-frame clones here, not all; method: immunoSEQ multiplex PCR. This table holds a few hundred thousand clones, 13% found once. Averaging around 120 mL, one heparinised blood draw was given by each donor. Points on this clone: What it binds is unknown.

The sequenced material came from naive CD4+ T cells from blood. The TCR sequence derives from a woman between 18 and 29 years old with type 1 diabetes.

The CDR3 DNA is TGTGCCAGCGGCGGGCAAATCAATGAGCAGTTCTTC. Protein product: CASGGQINEQFF. The chain carries TRBV2 and TRBJ2-1; a weak D match, TRBD2 (5 bases). Trimming removed 8 bases from V and 6 bases from J, with 11 bases in between. The CDR3 runs 12 residues. Germline V CDR1 and CDR2: SNHLY, FYNNEI.